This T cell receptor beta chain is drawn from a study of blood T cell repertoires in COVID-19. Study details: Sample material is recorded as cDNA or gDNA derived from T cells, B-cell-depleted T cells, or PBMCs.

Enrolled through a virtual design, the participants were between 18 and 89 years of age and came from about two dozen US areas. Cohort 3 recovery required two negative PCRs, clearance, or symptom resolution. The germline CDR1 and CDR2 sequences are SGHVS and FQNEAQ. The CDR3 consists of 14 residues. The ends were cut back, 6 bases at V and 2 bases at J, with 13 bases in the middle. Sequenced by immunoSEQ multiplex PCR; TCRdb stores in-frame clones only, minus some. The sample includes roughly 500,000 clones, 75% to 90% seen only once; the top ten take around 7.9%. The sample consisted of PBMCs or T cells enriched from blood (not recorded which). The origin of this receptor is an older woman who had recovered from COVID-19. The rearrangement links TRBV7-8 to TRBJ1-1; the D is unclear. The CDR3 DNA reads TGTGCCAGCAGTCGAATTGAGATTAACACTGAAGCTTTCTTT. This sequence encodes CASSRIEINTEAFF.